The 29 T cell receptor beta chains below come from one sample, sequenced in a study of blood T cell repertoires in COVID-19. Using immunoSEQ multiplex PCR, the repertoire was profiled, and TCRdb retains in-frame clones only, with some absent. The sample holds 190,000 or so clones; approximately 86% are singletons and the top ten take 2.7%. Sequencing was carried out using peripheral blood. All receptors derive from a middle-aged man with active or convalescent COVID-19.

V gene TRBV10-3 combines with J gene TRBJ1-2; possible D gene TRBD1, 6 bases. CDR1 is ENHRY, CDR2 SYGVKD, per germline. Trimming removed 5 bases from V and 4 bases from J, with 11 bases in between. The CDR3 runs 13 residues. The CDR3 nucleotides read TGTGCCATCAGTAGGGAGGGGGGCTATGGCTACACCTTC. It encodes CAISREGGYGYTF.

CDR3 DNA sequence: TGTGCCAGCAGCCAAGGTTCCCCGGGACAGGGACCCACCGGGGAGCTGTTTTTT. It codes for CASSQGSPGQGPTGELFF. This sequence joins TRBV14 and TRBJ2-2; 9 nucleotides line up with TRBD1. This CDR3 region has 18 residues. V trimming: 1 base; J trimming: 4 bases; junction bases outside the gene matches: 10. Germline assignment: CDR1 SGHDN and CDR2 FVKESK.

This chain uses TRBV25-1 with TRBJ2-3; 7 nucleotides match TRBD2. The CDR3 totals 14 residues. CDR1 is MGHDK and CDR2 is SYGVNS in the germline V gene. J was trimmed by 4 bases and V by 0 bases; bases with no gene match: 1. For the CDR3, the DNA is TGTGCCAGCAGTGAATATGGGGGGGCAGATACGCAGTATTTT. It yields the protein CASSEYGGADTQYF.

The count of this clone is one. The chain employs TRBV7-9 and TRBJ1-5; 11 nucleotides match TRBD1. Trimming took 1 base from V and 11 from J; bases not matched to a gene: 4. Germline-derived CDR1 and CDR2 are SEHNR and FQNEAQ (reference sequence). The CDR3 contains 14 residues. As DNA, the CDR3 is TGTGCCAGCAGCTTAGAGGGACAGGGGGTGTCCCAGCATTTT. It specifies CASSLEGQGVSQHF.

The chain employs TRBV4-2 and TRBJ2-7; D possibly corresponds to TRBD1 (5 bases). This CDR3 spans 15 amino acids. Germline CDR1 LGHNA, CDR2 YNFKEQ. V was trimmed by 1 base and J by 3 bases, leaving 13 bases between them. This CDR3 reads CASSQGSQGNYEQYF. The CDR3 coding sequence is TGTGCCAGCAGCCAAGGATCCCAGGGAAACTACGAGCAGTACTTC.

The J gene is TRBJ1-1, the V gene TRBV2; D uncertain. The germline gives CDR1 SNHLY, CDR2 FYNNEI. The CDR3 runs 13 residues. V was trimmed by 4 bases and J by 0 bases, leaving 6 bases between them. The CDR3 sequence is CASSGALNTEAFF. Here the CDR3 DNA reads TGTGCCAGCAGTGGGGCGCTGAACACTGAAGCTTTCTTT. Based on the CDR3 plus reference TRBV2 and TRBJ1-1, the full variable domain is EPEVTQTPSHQVTQMGQEVILRCVPISNHLYFYWYRQILGQKVEFLVSFYNNEISEKSEIFDDQFSVERPDGSNFTLKIRSTKLEDSAMYFCASSGALNTEAFFGQGTRLTVV.

The genes are TRBV28 and TRBJ1-4; D is perhaps TRBD1 (6 bases). CDR1 is MDHEN, CDR2 SYDVKM, per germline. CDR3 length: 17 residues. V gave up 10 bases and J gave up 3 bases, with 24 bases separating them. This CDR3 is CATALRGGASPNEKLFF. CDR3 coding DNA: TGTGCCACCGCGTTACGCGGGGGCGCTTCTCCTAATGAAAAACTGTTTTTT.

This clone was found a few times. The V and J genes are TRBV7-2 and TRBJ2-5, with TRBD2 matching 8 bases. V lost 2 bases and J lost 5; bases outside the gene matches: 7. Germline values: CDR1 SGHTA, CDR2 FQGNSA. This CDR3 has 15 residues. The CDR3 sequence is CASSLSSGGGETQYF. The CDR3 coding sequence is TGTGCCAGCAGCTTATCGAGCGGGGGCGGGGAGACCCAGTACTTC.

This clone has a single count. The gene calls are TRBV9 and TRBJ2-3; 14 bases line up with TRBD2. The junction had 4 bases not matched to a gene; V was cut back by 4 bases and J by 3 bases. Germline V gene sequence: CDR1 SGDLS, CDR2 YYNGEE. CDR3 length equals 16 residues. The CDR3 DNA reads as TGTGCCAGCAGCATCGGACTAGCGGGGGGAACAGATACGCAGTATTTT. This translates into CASSIGLAGGTDTQYF. Complete variable domain (other parts from reference TRBV9 and TRBJ2-3): DSGVTQTPKHLITATGQRVTLRCSPRSGDLSVYWYQQSLDQGLQFLIQYYNGEERAKGNILERFSAQQFPDLHSELNLSSLELGDSALYFCASSIGLAGGTDTQYFGPGTRLTVL.

This chain links TRBV11-3 with TRBJ1-6, with TRBD1 as a possible D gene (5 bases). With 3 bases removed from V and 8 bases from J, the gap between germline ends came to 8 bases. This CDR3 is 13 amino acids long. Germline V gives CDR1 SGHNT, CDR2 YENEEA. DNA for the CDR3: TGTGCCAGCAGCTTCGTGACAGATTCACCCCTCCACTTT. Residues: CASSFVTDSPLHF.

CDR3 nucleotide sequence: TGCGCCAGCAGGGACAGGGGGCTTAACGGGGAGCTGTTTTTT. Residues: CASRDRGLNGELFF. The chain is built from TRBV5-1 and TRBJ2-2, with 11 bases identical to TRBD1. CDR1 and CDR2 from the germline V gene are SGHRS and YFSETQ. The CDR3 covers 14 residues. Trimming cost V 5 bases and J 7 bases; bases outside gene matches: 4.

The rearrangement joins TRBV7-9 to TRBJ1-2; D gene unclear. CDR1 and CDR2 (germline): SEHNR, FQNEAQ (reference sequence). This CDR3 is 12 amino acids long. The V end was cut by 2 bases, the J end by 6 bases, with 7 bases between. The CDR3 DNA reads TGTGCCAGCAGCTTATACCGGGATGGCTACACCTTC. Translating gives CASSLYRDGYTF.

The J gene is TRBJ2-5, the V gene TRBV6-5; TRBD1 matches 9 bases. The CDR3 loop spans 14 amino acids. CDR1 MNHEY and CDR2 SVGAGI come from the germline V gene. V lost 7 bases, J lost 3 bases, and 6 bases stayed unmatched. The DNA for the CDR3 is TGTGCCAGCAAGACAGGGGGTATCGAAGAGACCCAGTACTTC. Translating gives CASKTGGIEETQYF.

The chain uses TRBV12-3 or TRBV12-4 and TRBJ1-1, with D unresolved. V lost 5 bases and J 5 bases, leaving 12 bases between the germline ends. The length of the CDR3 is 13 residues. In DNA form, the CDR3 reads TGTGCCAGCAGTCTTCAGGAATATACTGAAGCTTTCTTT. As protein: CASSLQEYTEAFF.

The genes are TRBV2 and TRBJ1-1; D gene ambiguous. CDR1 and CDR2 (germline): SNHLY, FYNNEI. V was shortened by 8 bases and J by 1 base, with 11 bases between the two germline ends. The CDR3 runs to 13 residues. The CDR3 bases are TGTGCCAGCGTGAGGGCGGAGAACACTGAAGCTTTCTTT. It yields the protein CASVRAENTEAFF. The variable domain in full, completed from reference TRBV2 and TRBJ1-1, reads EPEVTQTPSHQVTQMGQEVILRCVPISNHLYFYWYRQILGQKVEFLVSFYNNEISEKSEIFDDQFSVERPDGSNFTLKIRSTKLEDSAMYFCASVRAENTEAFFGQGTRLTVV.

This clone showed up just once. This sequence joins TRBV6-5 and TRBJ2-7, with D maybe TRBD2 (6 bases). Trimming took 10 bases from V and 1 from J, leaving 11 bases between them. The germline V gene has CDR1 MNHEY and CDR2 SVGAGI. The CDR3 contains 12 residues. The CDR3 nucleotides are TGTGCCACCTGGCGGGATTCCTACGAGCAGTACTTC. Encoded protein: CATWRDSYEQYF.

The CDR3 loop reads CASSQLAGVPDTQYF. DNA of the CDR3: TGTGCCAGTAGCCAACTAGCGGGGGTACCAGATACGCAGTATTTT. The chain has TRBV19 and TRBJ2-3; 11 nucleotides agree with TRBD2. The CDR3 has 15 residues. V was pared by 6 bases and J by 4 bases, with 6 bases of the junction left unmatched. The germline gives CDR1 LNHDA, CDR2 SQIVND (reference sequence).

This sequence joins TRBV10-3 and TRBJ2-7; D possibly corresponds to TRBD1 (6 bases). V was pared by 10 bases and J by 2 bases, with 15 bases between. This CDR3 is 13 amino acids long. The germline gives CDR1 ENHRY, CDR2 SYGVKD. The CDR3 spells CATAPRDTYEQYF. CDR3 in DNA: TGTGCCACCGCCCCCCGGGACACCTACGAGCAGTACTTC.

The gene calls are TRBV30 and TRBJ1-5; 8 nucleotides align to TRBD1. Trimming took 2 bases from V and 1 from J; bases not matched to a gene: 13. Germline CDR1 reads GTSNPN; CDR2 reads SVGIG (reference sequence). The CDR3 sequence is 18 residues long. CDR3 region: CAWSPTGVWGASNQPQHF. For the CDR3, the DNA is TGTGCCTGGAGTCCGACAGGGGTCTGGGGCGCCAGCAATCAGCCCCAGCATTTT.

This chain links TRBV5-1 with TRBJ2-5; 9 nucleotides align to TRBD2. There are 16 residues in the CDR3. J gave up 5 bases and V 1 base, and 9 bases lay outside the gene matches. Germline V gives CDR1 SGHRS, CDR2 YFSETQ. The CDR3 sequence is CASSLTTSGFGETQYF. CDR3 DNA sequence: TGCGCCAGCAGCTTGACTACTAGCGGGTTCGGGGAGACCCAGTACTTC.

This chain links TRBV6-6 with TRBJ2-5; D uncertain. CDR1 and CDR2 (germline): MNHNY, SVGAGI (reference sequence). The CDR3 runs 14 residues. V was shortened by 3 bases and J by 5 bases, with 13 bases between the two germline ends. CDR3 loop: CASSYALSWETQYF. The CDR3 nucleotides read TGTGCCAGCAGTTATGCGTTGAGTTGGGAGACCCAGTACTTC.

The chain has TRBV5-1 and TRBJ1-1; D is uncertain. Germline V gene lookup returns CDR1 SGHRS and CDR2 YFSETQ. This CDR3 has 14 residues. Trimming stripped 0 bases from V and 4 bases from J, with 10 bases between. This chain's CDR3 is CASSLDNEGTEAFF. The CDR3 DNA follows: TGCGCCAGCAGCTTGGACAACGAGGGCACTGAAGCTTTCTTT.

This chain uses TRBV9 with TRBJ2-1, with 8 bases matching TRBD1. Trimming cost V 4 bases and J 11 bases; bases outside gene matches: 5. Germline V gene sequence: CDR1 SGDLS, CDR2 YYNGEE. The CDR3 has 12 residues. Here the CDR3 reads CASSPRQGQQFF. The CDR3 DNA follows: TGTGCCAGCAGCCCCCGACAGGGGCAGCAGTTCTTC.

The V and J genes are TRBV30 and TRBJ1-5, with D possibly TRBD1 on 6 matching bases. The CDR3 consists of 14 residues. CDR1 GTSNPN and CDR2 SVGIG come from the germline V gene (reference sequence). V was shortened by 0 bases and J by 7 bases, with 13 bases between the two germline ends. This chain's CDR3 is CAWSVTTGIQPQHF. The CDR3 bases are TGTGCCTGGAGTGTTACAACAGGGATCCAGCCCCAGCATTTT.

The chain couples TRBV5-4 to TRBJ1-2; D is possibly TRBD1 (6 bases). CDR1 and CDR2 from the germline V gene are SGHNT and YYREEE (reference sequence). Trimming left V 3 bases short and J 0 bases short, with 9 bases between. The CDR3 runs 14 residues. The CDR3 DNA sequence: TGTGCCAGCAGCTCGGACAGCGCTAACTATGGCTACACCTTC. It encodes CASSSDSANYGYTF.

The count of this clone is one. The chain recombines TRBV6-5 with TRBJ2-7, with D perhaps TRBD1 (6 bases). Trimming shortened V by 7 bases and J by 2 bases, and 18 bases separated the two germline ends. This CDR3 has 15 amino acids. Germline V lookup: CDR1 MNHEY, CDR2 SVGAGI. The DNA of the CDR3 is TGTGCCAGCATAAGCTCCGGGACACCCACCTACGAGCAGTACTTC. Translating it yields CASISSGTPTYEQYF.

This clone was observed a single time. The V and J genes are TRBV25-1 and TRBJ2-3; 7 nucleotides agree with TRBD1. Germline assignment: CDR1 MGHDK and CDR2 SYGVNS. V dropped 10 bases and J dropped 0; count of bases not matched to a gene: 4. This CDR3 contains 13 residues. The CDR3 nucleotides read TGTGCCATACAGGGGCCTAGCACAGATACGCAGTATTTT. Its protein is CAIQGPSTDTQYF.

The chain carries TRBV5-4 and TRBJ2-1; 11 bases match TRBD2. Germline loops: CDR1 SGHNT, CDR2 YYREEE (reference sequence). The CDR3 runs to 16 residues. V shed 3 bases and J 2 bases; nucleotides not matched to a gene: 4. The CDR3 DNA sequence: TGTGCCAGCAGCTCTAGACTAGCGGGGACCTACAATGAGCAGTTCTTC. Translation gives CASSSRLAGTYNEQFF.

The chain couples TRBV9 to TRBJ1-1, with D hard to call. The CDR3 has 14 amino acids. The germline CDR1 and CDR2 sequences are SGDLS and YYNGEE. V gave up 0 bases and J gave up 2 bases, with 8 bases separating them. The CDR3 is CASSVDGFNTEAFF. Written as DNA, the CDR3 is TGTGCCAGCAGCGTAGACGGGTTTAACACTGAAGCTTTCTTT.